This TCR beta chain was recovered during a study of T cell responses to AZD1222 COVID-19 vaccine. The germline V gene has CDR1 LGHDT and CDR2 YNNKEL (reference sequence). V was cut by 2 bases and J by 6 bases, with 10 bases left in between. The CDR3 covers 13 residues. Concerning this clone: What it binds is unknown.

Profiled with immunoSEQ multiplex PCR; TCRdb holds only in-frame clones, not every one. The sample holds about 140,000 clones, roughly 92% seen once. Study conclusions and caveats: Seropositivity was recorded at baseline in only a handful of AZD1222 recipients. Unmutated regions of variants are reportedly targeted by nearly half of spike-specific TCRs. Spike-specific TCR repertoires showed rising breadth and depth after two AZD1222 doses.

The chain uses TRBV3-1 (or the pseudogene TRBV3-2) and TRBJ1-2; weak D call: TRBD1 (6 bases). The specimen was peripheral blood, collected on day 0 of AZD1222 vaccination. The receptor was isolated from an adult in good health. In DNA form, the CDR3 reads TGTGCCAGCAGCCAACGGGGGGCTGATGGCTACACCTTC. It codes for CASSQRGADGYTF.